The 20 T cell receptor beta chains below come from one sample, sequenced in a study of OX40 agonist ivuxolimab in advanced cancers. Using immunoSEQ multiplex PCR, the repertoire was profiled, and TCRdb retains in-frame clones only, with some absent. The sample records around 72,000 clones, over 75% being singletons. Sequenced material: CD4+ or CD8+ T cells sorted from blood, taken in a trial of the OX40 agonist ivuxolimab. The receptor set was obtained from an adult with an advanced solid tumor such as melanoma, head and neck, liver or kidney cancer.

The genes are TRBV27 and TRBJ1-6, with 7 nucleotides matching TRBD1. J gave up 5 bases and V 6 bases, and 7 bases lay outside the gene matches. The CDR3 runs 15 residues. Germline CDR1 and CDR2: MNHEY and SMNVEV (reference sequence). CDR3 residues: CASRPWDRDNSPLHF. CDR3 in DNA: TGTGCCAGCAGGCCGTGGGACAGAGATAATTCACCCCTCCACTTT.

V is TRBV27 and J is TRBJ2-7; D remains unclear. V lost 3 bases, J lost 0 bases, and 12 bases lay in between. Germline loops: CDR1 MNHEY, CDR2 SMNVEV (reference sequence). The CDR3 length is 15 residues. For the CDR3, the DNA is TGTGCCAGCAGTTTGTCCGCCGTGGGCTCCTACGAGCAGTACTTC. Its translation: CASSLSAVGSYEQYF.

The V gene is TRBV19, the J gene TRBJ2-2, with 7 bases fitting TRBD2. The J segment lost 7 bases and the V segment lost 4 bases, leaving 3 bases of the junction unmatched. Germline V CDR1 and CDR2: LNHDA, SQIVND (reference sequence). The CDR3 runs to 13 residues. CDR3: CASSSGSIGELFF. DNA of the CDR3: TGTGCCAGTAGTAGCGGGAGTATCGGGGAGCTGTTTTTT.

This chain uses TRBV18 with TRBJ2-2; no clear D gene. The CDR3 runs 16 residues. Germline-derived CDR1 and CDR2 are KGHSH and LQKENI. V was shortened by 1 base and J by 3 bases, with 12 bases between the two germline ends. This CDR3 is CASSPRLSWDTGELFF. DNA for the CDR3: TGTGCCAGCTCACCACGCTTAAGCTGGGACACCGGGGAGCTGTTTTTT.

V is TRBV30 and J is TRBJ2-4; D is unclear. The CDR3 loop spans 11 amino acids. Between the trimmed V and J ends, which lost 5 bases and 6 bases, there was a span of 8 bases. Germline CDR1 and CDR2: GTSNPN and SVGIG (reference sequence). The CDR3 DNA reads TGTGCCTGGGGCTCACGAAACATTCAGTACTTC. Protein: CAWGSRNIQYF.

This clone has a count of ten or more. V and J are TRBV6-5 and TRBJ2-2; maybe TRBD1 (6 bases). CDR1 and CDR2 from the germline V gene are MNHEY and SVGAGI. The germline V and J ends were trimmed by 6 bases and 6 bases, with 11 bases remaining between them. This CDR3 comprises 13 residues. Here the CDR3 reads CASSYAGAGELFF. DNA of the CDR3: TGTGCCAGCAGCTATGCAGGGGCCGGGGAGCTGTTTTTT.

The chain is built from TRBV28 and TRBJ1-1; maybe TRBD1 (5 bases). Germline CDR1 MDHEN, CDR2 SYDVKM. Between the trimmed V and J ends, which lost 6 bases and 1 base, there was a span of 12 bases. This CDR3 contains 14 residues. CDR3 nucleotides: TGTGCCAGCAGCCTCCGACAGACGAACACTGAAGCTTTCTTT. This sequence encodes CASSLRQTNTEAFF.

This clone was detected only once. Written as DNA, the CDR3 is TGTGCCAGTAGTTCAGATCCCACCGCCGGCACTGAAGCTTTCTTT. Its translation: CASSSDPTAGTEAFF. The chain links TRBV19 to TRBJ1-1; unclear D gene. V was shortened by 5 bases and J by 4 bases, with 17 bases between the two germline ends. Germline-derived CDR1 and CDR2 are LNHDA and SQIVND (reference sequence). This CDR3 has 15 amino acids.

The CDR3 nucleotides are TGTGCCAGCAGTCCCCGGGACAGGGGCGCCGGGGAGCTGTTTTTT. As protein: CASSPRDRGAGELFF. V usage is TRBV27 and J usage is TRBJ2-2, with 10 bases matching TRBD1. V lost 5 bases to trimming and J lost 6 bases; unmatched junction nucleotides: 6. The CDR3 contains 15 residues. Germline V gene data show CDR1 as MNHEY and CDR2 as SMNVEV (reference sequence).

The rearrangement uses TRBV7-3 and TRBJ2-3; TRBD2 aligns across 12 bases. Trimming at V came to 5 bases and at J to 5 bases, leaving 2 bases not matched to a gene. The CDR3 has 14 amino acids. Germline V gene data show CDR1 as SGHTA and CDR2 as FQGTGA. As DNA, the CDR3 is TGTGCCAGCAGCCCGGGACTAGCGGGAGATACGCAGTATTTT. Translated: CASSPGLAGDTQYF.

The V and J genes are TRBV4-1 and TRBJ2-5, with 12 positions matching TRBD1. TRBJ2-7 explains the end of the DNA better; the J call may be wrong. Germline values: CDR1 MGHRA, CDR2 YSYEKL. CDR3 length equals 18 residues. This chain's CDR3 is CASSQDTGQGAKSYEQYF. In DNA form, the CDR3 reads TGCGCCAGCAGCCAAGATACGGGACAGGGGGCGAAATCCTACGAGCAGTACTTC.

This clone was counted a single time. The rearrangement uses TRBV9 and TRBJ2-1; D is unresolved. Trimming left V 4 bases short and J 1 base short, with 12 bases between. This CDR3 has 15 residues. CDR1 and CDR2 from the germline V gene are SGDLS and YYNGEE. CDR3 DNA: TGTGCCAGCAGCCCCTTTCTAGGATCCTACAATGAGCAGTTCTTC. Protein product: CASSPFLGSYNEQFF.

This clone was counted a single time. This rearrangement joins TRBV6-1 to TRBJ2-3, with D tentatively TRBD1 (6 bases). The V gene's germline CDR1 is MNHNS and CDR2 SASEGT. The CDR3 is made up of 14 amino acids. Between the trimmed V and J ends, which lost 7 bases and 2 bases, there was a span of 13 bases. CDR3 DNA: TGTGCCAGCATAAGACAGGCGTTCACAGATACGCAGTATTTT. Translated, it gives CASIRQAFTDTQYF.

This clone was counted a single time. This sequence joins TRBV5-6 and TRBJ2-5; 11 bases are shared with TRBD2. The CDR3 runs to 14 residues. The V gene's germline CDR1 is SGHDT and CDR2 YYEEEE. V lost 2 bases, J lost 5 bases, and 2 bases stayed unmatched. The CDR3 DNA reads TGTGCCAGCAGCTTCGTAGCGGGAGGGGAGACCCAGTACTTC. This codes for CASSFVAGGETQYF.

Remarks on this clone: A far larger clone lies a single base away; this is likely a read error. The CDR3 region has the DNA TGTGCCAGCAAGCGCGGGGGGGAGGACACCGGGGAGCTGTTTTTT. It codes for CASKRGGEDTGELFF. The V gene is TRBV6-4, the J gene TRBJ2-2; 9 nucleotides agree with TRBD2. There are 15 residues in the CDR3. V lost 7 bases, J lost 3 bases, and 6 bases stayed unmatched. Germline V CDR1 and CDR2: MRHNA, SNTAGT.

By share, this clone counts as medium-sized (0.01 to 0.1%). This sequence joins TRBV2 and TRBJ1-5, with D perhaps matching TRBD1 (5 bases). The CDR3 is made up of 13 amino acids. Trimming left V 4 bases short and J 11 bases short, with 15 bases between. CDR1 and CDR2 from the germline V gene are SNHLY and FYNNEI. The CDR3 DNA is TGTGCCAGCAGTGGGACCGAGAAAGGGGCCCAGCATTTT. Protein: CASSGTEKGAQHF.

CDR3 nucleotides: TGTGCCAGCAGCTATGAAAGCGGGGGGGCAGATACGCAGTATTTT. Translation: CASSYESGGADTQYF. V gene TRBV5-6 combines with J gene TRBJ2-3; 10 bases are shared with TRBD2. Germline V gene lookup returns CDR1 SGHDT and CDR2 YYEEEE. The V gene end was trimmed by 3 bases and the J gene end by 4 bases; junction bases not matched to a gene: 5. The CDR3 totals 15 residues. Full variable domain (outside the CDR3, taken from reference TRBV5-6 and TRBJ2-3): DAGVTQSPTHLIKTRGQQVTLRCSPKSGHDTVSWYQQALGQGPQFIFQYYEEEERQRGNFPDRFSGHQFPNYSSELNVNALLLGDSALYLCASSYESGGADTQYFGPGTRLTVL.

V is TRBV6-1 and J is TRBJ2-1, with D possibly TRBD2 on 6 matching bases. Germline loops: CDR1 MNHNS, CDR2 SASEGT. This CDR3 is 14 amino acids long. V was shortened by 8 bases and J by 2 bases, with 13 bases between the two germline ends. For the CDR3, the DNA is TGTGCCAGCTATTCGGGGGAAGCCTACAATGAGCAGTTCTTC. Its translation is CASYSGEAYNEQFF.

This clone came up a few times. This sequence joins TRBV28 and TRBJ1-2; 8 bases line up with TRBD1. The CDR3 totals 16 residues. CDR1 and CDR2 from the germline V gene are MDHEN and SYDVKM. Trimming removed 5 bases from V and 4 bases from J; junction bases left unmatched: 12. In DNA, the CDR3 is TGTGCCAGCAGTCCCCCTACAGGGGGGGGTCGCTATGGCTACACCTTC. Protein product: CASSPPTGGGRYGYTF.

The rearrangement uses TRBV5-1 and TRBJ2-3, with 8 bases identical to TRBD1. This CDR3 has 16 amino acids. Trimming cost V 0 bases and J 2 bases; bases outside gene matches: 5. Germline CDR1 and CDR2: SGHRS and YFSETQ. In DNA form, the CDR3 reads TGCGCCAGCAGCTTGGGTCCGGGACAGGCCACAGATACGCAGTATTTT. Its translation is CASSLGPGQATDTQYF.